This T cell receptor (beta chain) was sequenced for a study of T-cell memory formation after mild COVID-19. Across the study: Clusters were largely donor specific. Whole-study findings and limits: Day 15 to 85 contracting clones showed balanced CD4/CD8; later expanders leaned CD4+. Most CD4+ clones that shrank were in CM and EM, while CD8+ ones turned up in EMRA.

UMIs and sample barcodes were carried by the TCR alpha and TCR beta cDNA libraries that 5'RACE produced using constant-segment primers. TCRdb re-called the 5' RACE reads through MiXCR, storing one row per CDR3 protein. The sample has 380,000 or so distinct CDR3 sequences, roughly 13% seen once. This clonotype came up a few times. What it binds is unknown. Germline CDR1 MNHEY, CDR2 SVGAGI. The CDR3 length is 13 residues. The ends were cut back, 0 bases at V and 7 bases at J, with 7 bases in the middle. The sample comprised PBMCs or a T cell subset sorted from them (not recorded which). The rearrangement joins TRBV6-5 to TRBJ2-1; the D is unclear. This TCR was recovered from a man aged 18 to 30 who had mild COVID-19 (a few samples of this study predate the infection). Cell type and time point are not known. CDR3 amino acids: CASSYSETNEQFF. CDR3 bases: TGTGCCAGCAGTTACTCGGAGACTAATGAGCAGTTCTTC.